Listed below are T cell receptor beta chains from one sample, sequenced in a study of blood T cells in healthy people across ages. TCRdb called the 5' RACE reads again in MiXCR, with one record for every CDR3 protein. Counted here are 700,000 or so distinct CDR3 sequences, 20% to 25% occurring once; the ten biggest clones make up under 25%. Sequencing input: blood. The source is an older man in good health. CDR3s include the opening cysteine and the closing phenylalanine or tryptophan. The order of the fields is J gene, V gene, clone size, CDR3 protein. Size is stated for part of the rows, as once, few or many counts, or as a class when the clone is expanded.

J gene: TRBJ2-3; V gene: TRBV10-3; clone size: NA; CDR3 protein: CAIKRQGPTDTQYF
J gene: TRBJ1-6; V gene: TRBV20-1; clone size: few; CDR3 protein: CSAIGQVLSHNSPLHF
J gene: NA; V gene: TRBV20-1; clone size: few; CDR3 protein: CSAPPTGVAYEQYF
J gene: TRBJ2-3; V gene: TRBV6-1; clone size: NA; CDR3 protein: CASSERLAGRTDTQYF
J gene: NA; V gene: TRBV7-2; clone size: few; CDR3 protein: CASSRGTSTYEQYF
J gene: NA; V gene: TRBV20-1; clone size: NA; CDR3 protein: CSADPTGASYEQYF
J gene: TRBJ1-1; V gene: TRBV12-3/TRBV12-4; clone size: NA; CDR3 protein: CASRLLGGTEAFF
J gene: TRBJ1-2; V gene: TRBV15; clone size: NA; CDR3 protein: CATSSSGTANYGYTF
J gene: TRBJ2-1; V gene: TRBV11-3; clone size: NA; CDR3 protein: CASSLAGSLLSSYNEQFF
J gene: TRBJ1-1; V gene: TRBV7-9; clone size: NA; CDR3 protein: CASSPEGSNTEAFF
J gene: TRBJ2-3; V gene: TRBV20-1; clone size: NA; CDR3 protein: CSVSGRGVDTQYF
J gene: TRBJ1-5; V gene: TRBV5-1; clone size: many; CDR3 protein: CASSLHGGHEPQHF
J gene: TRBJ2-7; V gene: TRBV20-1; clone size: NA; CDR3 protein: CSARDWGTIARGAYEQYF
J gene: TRBJ2-2; V gene: TRBV5-1; clone size: NA; CDR3 protein: CASSLASASGIGELFF
J gene: TRBJ2-4; V gene: TRBV6-6; clone size: NA; CDR3 protein: CASSDRVGGNIQYF
J gene: TRBJ1-1; V gene: TRBV5-1; clone size: few; CDR3 protein: CASSYAPGMNTEAFF
J gene: TRBJ2-3; V gene: TRBV5-1; clone size: many; CDR3 protein: CASSPRVVSADTQYF
J gene: TRBJ2-7; V gene: TRBV28; clone size: many; CDR3 protein: CASSLPGQGYEQYF
J gene: TRBJ2-2; V gene: TRBV6-5; clone size: once; CDR3 protein: CASKGLGNTGELFF
J gene: TRBJ1-1; V gene: TRBV6-1; clone size: few; CDR3 protein: CASGQGGWTEAFF
J gene: TRBJ1-1; V gene: TRBV25-1; clone size: few; CDR3 protein: CASSEPGGGFPEAFF
J gene: TRBJ1-5; V gene: TRBV29-1; clone size: NA; CDR3 protein: CSVEGQEGPQHF
J gene: TRBJ2-2; V gene: TRBV20-1; clone size: NA; CDR3 protein: CSARDAGLGNTGELFF
J gene: TRBJ1-4; V gene: TRBV25-1; clone size: NA; CDR3 protein: CASSESYLGTATNEKLFF
J gene: TRBJ2-2; V gene: TRBV12-3/TRBV12-4; clone size: few; CDR3 protein: CASTSGGYHTGELFF
J gene: TRBJ2-1; V gene: TRBV7-9; clone size: NA; CDR3 protein: CASSLSEATYNEQFF
J gene: TRBJ2-5; V gene: TRBV25-1; clone size: few; CDR3 protein: CASSEDAGVETQYF
J gene: NA; V gene: TRBV5-1; clone size: NA; CDR3 protein: CASSPTALTYEQYF
J gene: TRBJ2-1; V gene: TRBV7-9; clone size: few; CDR3 protein: CASSPRLAVNNEQFF
J gene: TRBJ1-2; V gene: TRBV4-1; clone size: few; CDR3 protein: CASSQESRGGDGYTF
J gene: TRBJ2-1; V gene: TRBV7-3; clone size: NA; CDR3 protein: CASSTGLAGFSNEQFF
J gene: TRBJ1-4; V gene: TRBV4-2; clone size: few; CDR3 protein: CASSHPGQGGGATNEKLFF
J gene: TRBJ1-1; V gene: TRBV5-1; clone size: NA; CDR3 protein: CASSSQITGNTEAFF
J gene: TRBJ2-1; V gene: TRBV7-8; clone size: NA; CDR3 protein: CASSLGQGGNNEQFF
J gene: TRBJ2-3; V gene: TRBV5-1; clone size: few; CDR3 protein: CASSDRQASTDTQYF
J gene: TRBJ2-1; V gene: TRBV24-1; clone size: NA; CDR3 protein: CATSDPTSGSDNEQFF
J gene: TRBJ2-3; V gene: TRBV20-1; clone size: NA; CDR3 protein: CSAGLVAGQDTQYF
J gene: TRBJ2-3; V gene: TRBV29-1; clone size: NA; CDR3 protein: CSAGLVVVGLNTDTQYF
J gene: TRBJ2-3; V gene: TRBV19; clone size: NA; CDR3 protein: CATKAGDYTDTQYF
J gene: TRBJ2-7; V gene: TRBV5-1; clone size: NA; CDR3 protein: CASSLVGQGGHEQYF